This entry lists 20 T cell receptor beta chains sequenced from one sample in a study of shared clonotypes between healthy human individuals. Clones were read by immunoSEQ multiplex PCR, and TCRdb kept only the in-frame ones, dropping some. The table shows some 1 million clones, with under 80% occurring only once. The sample consisted of memory CD4+ T cells sorted from blood. Subset meaning: CD45RA-negative fraction. The receptors were sampled from a young man in good health.

The gene calls are TRBV29-1 and TRBJ2-7; D possibly matches TRBD1 or TRBD2 (5 bases each). CDR3 length: 14 residues. Germline V gene data show CDR1 as SQVTM and CDR2 as ANQGSEA. Trimming took off 4 bases at V and 7 bases at J, with 20 bases between the two ends. In nucleotides, the CDR3 is TGCAGCGTTGCAATCGGGACGGCAGCTGCGGAGCAGTACTTC. Translating gives CSVAIGTAAAEQYF.

CDR3 nucleotide sequence: TGTGCCATCAGTGAGTCTAATCAGGTTGGCTACACCTTC. It encodes CAISESNQVGYTF. The chain employs TRBV10-3 and TRBJ1-2, with D uncertain. Trimming removed 0 bases from V and 7 bases from J, with 9 bases in between. CDR3 length equals 13 residues. In germline, CDR1 is ENHRY, CDR2 SYGVKD.

The chain recombines TRBV19 with TRBJ2-3; D is unclear. Trimming took off 7 bases at V and 2 bases at J, with 16 bases between the two ends. The V gene's germline CDR1 is LNHDA and CDR2 SQIVND (reference sequence). The CDR3 is made up of 15 amino acids. This CDR3 is CASKPGQTLTDTQYF. As DNA, the CDR3 is TGTGCCAGTAAGCCGGGTCAGACACTCACAGATACGCAGTATTTT.

The V call is TRBV6-1, the J call TRBJ1-5; TRBD1 aligns across 7 bases. V was clipped by 4 bases and J by 7 bases; unmatched bases: 22. This CDR3 spans 19 amino acids. CDR1 and CDR2 (germline): MNHNS, SASEGT. DNA for the CDR3: TGTGCCAGCAGTGGAGACGTAGACAGGGTTAGATTGCTGGGCCAGCCCCAGCATTTT. Its translation is CASSGDVDRVRLLGQPQHF.

In its sample, this clone was seen a few times. This rearrangement joins TRBV7-6 to TRBJ1-5, with 9 bases lining up with TRBD1. This CDR3 is built from 16 residues. The germline gives CDR1 SGHVS, CDR2 FNYEAQ. Trimming cost V 5 bases and J 6 bases; bases outside gene matches: 11. In nucleotides, the CDR3 is TGTGCCAGCAGCCCTCTGGGGGGACAGGGATCTCAGCCCCAGCATTTT. Protein sequence: CASSPLGGQGSQPQHF.

The chain recombines TRBV7-2 with TRBJ2-7; no clear D gene. The germline V gene encodes CDR1 SGHTA and CDR2 FQGNSA. There are 13 residues in the CDR3. The V and J ends lost 5 bases and 1 base respectively, with 9 bases between them. CDR3: CASSAARSYEQYF. In DNA form, the CDR3 reads TGTGCCAGCAGCGCGGCGCGGTCCTACGAGCAGTACTTC.

The J gene is TRBJ1-6, the V gene TRBV2; TRBD1 matches 8 bases. CDR3 length: 17 residues. V was clipped by 5 bases and J by 8 bases; unmatched bases: 14. CDR1 is SNHLY, CDR2 FYNNEI, per germline. Here the CDR3 reads CASSLLRQGLTDSPLHF. Here the CDR3 DNA reads TGTGCCAGCAGTCTACTTAGACAGGGGTTAACGGATTCACCCCTCCACTTT.

This clone showed up just once. The V gene is TRBV9, the J gene TRBJ2-1; TRBD2 aligns across 10 bases. Germline V gene data show CDR1 as SGDLS and CDR2 as YYNGEE. The CDR3 has 15 residues. The V and J ends lost 4 bases and 2 bases, in that order; junction bases with no gene match: 3. CDR3 in DNA: TGTGCCAGCAGCCCAGCGGGAGGGCCCTACAATGAGCAGTTCTTC. The encoded protein is CASSPAGGPYNEQFF. Full variable domain (rest looked up from reference TRBV9 and TRBJ2-1): DSGVTQTPKHLITATGQRVTLRCSPRSGDLSVYWYQQSLDQGLQFLIQYYNGEERAKGNILERFSAQQFPDLHSELNLSSLELGDSALYFCASSPAGGPYNEQFFGPGTRLTVL.

The J gene is TRBJ2-2, the V gene TRBV5-4; D call uncertain. V lost 4 bases to trimming and J lost 6 bases, with 10 bases between them. CDR3 size: 13 residues. CDR1 is SGHNT, CDR2 YYREEE, per germline (reference sequence). The CDR3 bases are TGTGCCAGCAGCGGGAAGGTGGCCGGGGAGCTGTTTTTT. Translated, it gives CASSGKVAGELFF.

This clone was observed many times. V usage is TRBV11-2 and J usage is TRBJ2-1, with 12 bases fitting TRBD2. Unmatched junction bases numbered 5, after V lost 11 bases and J lost 6 bases. This CDR3 has 13 amino acids. Germline assignment: CDR1 SGHAT and CDR2 FQNNGV. The CDR3 DNA is TGTGCCGGGGGGGGACTAGCGGGCAATGAGCAGTTCTTC. Residues: CAGGGLAGNEQFF.

In its sample, this clone was seen once. The J gene is TRBJ2-7, the V gene TRBV28; TRBD2 matches at 9 bases. Germline-derived CDR1 and CDR2 are MDHEN and SYDVKM. The CDR3 covers 16 residues. Trimming cost V 8 bases and J 6 bases; bases outside gene matches: 17. This CDR3 is CASPPPGLAGPIEQYF. Written as DNA, the CDR3 is TGTGCCAGCCCCCCCCCGGGGCTAGCGGGACCTATCGAGCAGTACTTC.

V gene TRBV6-6 combines with J gene TRBJ1-1; possible D gene TRBD1, 5 bases. CDR3 length: 14 amino acids. Trimming removed 10 bases from V and 2 bases from J, with 17 bases in between. Germline-derived CDR1 and CDR2 are MNHNY and SVGAGI (reference sequence). The CDR3 bases are TGTGCCACCACGACAGTTCAAGACAACACTGAAGCTTTCTTT. Protein sequence: CATTTVQDNTEAFF.

The chain employs TRBV15 and TRBJ2-1, with 12 nucleotides matching TRBD2. Germline V gene lookup returns CDR1 LNHNV and CDR2 YYDKDF (reference sequence). Losses at the gene ends were 1 base for V and 8 bases for J; bases not matched to a gene: 3. The CDR3 runs to 15 residues. This CDR3 is CATSRGRLAGDEQFF. For the CDR3, the DNA is TGTGCCACCAGCAGAGGGCGACTAGCGGGAGATGAGCAGTTCTTC.

As to this clone: In the same sample, other DNA sequences code for this CDR3. The chain combines TRBV11-2 with TRBJ2-7, with D maybe TRBD1 (6 bases). Trimming pared 5 bases from V and 1 base from J, leaving 12 bases between. Germline CDR1 is SGHAT and CDR2 is FQNNGV. The CDR3 has 14 residues. This chain's CDR3 is CASSPTGPSYEQYF. The CDR3 DNA follows: TGTGCCAGCAGCCCGACAGGACCTTCCTACGAGCAGTACTTC. The full variable domain, with the rest looked up from reference TRBV11-2 and TRBJ2-7, is EAGVAQSPRYKIIEKRQSVAFWCNPISGHATLYWYQQILGQGPKLLIQFQNNGVVDDSQLPKDRFSAERLKGVDSTLKIQPAKLEDSAVYLCASSPTGPSYEQYFGPGTRLTVT.

The CDR3 protein is CASSLDLGGDTQYF. The CDR3 region has the DNA TGTGCCAGCAGCTTAGACCTAGGGGGGGATACGCAGTATTTT. V gene TRBV11-2 combines with J gene TRBJ2-3; D tentatively fits TRBD1 or TRBD2 (6 bases each). CDR1 is SGHAT and CDR2 is FQNNGV in the germline V gene. V lost 0 bases and J lost 6, with 10 bases in between. The CDR3 has 14 amino acids.

Regarding this clone: The sample carries other DNA sequences with the same CDR3. The rearrangement uses TRBV5-1 and TRBJ1-1; TRBD1 might be the D (6 bases). The V gene lost 2 bases and the J gene lost 1 base, with 9 bases spanning the gap. The germline V gene has CDR1 SGHRS and CDR2 YFSETQ. CDR3 length: 14 amino acids. The CDR3 nucleotides are TGCGCCAGCAGCTTAGGGGGACCGAACACTGAAGCTTTCTTT. It encodes CASSLGGPNTEAFF.

The chain has TRBV29-1 and TRBJ2-5; possible D gene TRBD2, 5 bases. Germline CDR1 reads SQVTM; CDR2 reads ANQGSEA. Trimming left V 5 bases short and J 1 base short, with 14 bases between. The CDR3 sequence is 14 residues long. Here the CDR3 reads CSVNLGVPQETQYF. The CDR3 DNA follows: TGCAGCGTTAATCTGGGAGTGCCCCAAGAGACCCAGTACTTC.

The chain links TRBV9 to TRBJ2-7; the match to TRBD2 covers 9 bases. The CDR3 contains 18 residues. Trimming cost V 0 bases and J 6 bases; bases outside gene matches: 16. Germline-derived CDR1 and CDR2 are SGDLS and YYNGEE. The CDR3 nucleotides read TGTGCCAGCAGCGTAGCAGGGGGAATCGCGGGAGGGCCGTCCGAGCAGTACTTC. As protein: CASSVAGGIAGGPSEQYF.

The gene calls are TRBV27 and TRBJ2-3; 9 bases are a match to TRBD1. Germline V gives CDR1 MNHEY, CDR2 SMNVEV (reference sequence). The CDR3 is 14 residues long. V trimming: 7 bases; J trimming: 4 bases; junction bases outside the gene matches: 6. The CDR3 spells CASKGTGRADTQYF. The DNA for the CDR3 is TGTGCCAGCAAAGGGACAGGGCGGGCAGATACGCAGTATTTT.

The rearrangement uses TRBV7-2 and TRBJ2-5, with D possibly matching TRBD2 (6 bases). V was pared by 7 bases and J by 8 bases, with 11 bases between. The length of the CDR3 is 11 residues. CDR1 is SGHTA and CDR2 is FQGNSA in the germline V gene. CDR3 DNA: TGTGCCAGCACTGCCGGGAGCACCCAGTACTTC. Translation: CASTAGSTQYF.